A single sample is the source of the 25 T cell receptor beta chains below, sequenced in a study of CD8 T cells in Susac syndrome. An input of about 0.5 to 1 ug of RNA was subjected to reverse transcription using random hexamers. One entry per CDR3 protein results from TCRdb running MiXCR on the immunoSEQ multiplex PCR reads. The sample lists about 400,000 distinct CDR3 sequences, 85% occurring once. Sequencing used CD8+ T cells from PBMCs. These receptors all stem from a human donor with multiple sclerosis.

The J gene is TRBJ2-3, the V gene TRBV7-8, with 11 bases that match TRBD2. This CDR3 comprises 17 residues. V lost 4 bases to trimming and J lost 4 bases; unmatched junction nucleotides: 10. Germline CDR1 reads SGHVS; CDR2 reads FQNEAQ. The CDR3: CASSSTLLLAGADTQYF. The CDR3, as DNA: TGTGCCAGCAGCTCCACACTACTACTAGCGGGAGCAGATACGCAGTATTTT.

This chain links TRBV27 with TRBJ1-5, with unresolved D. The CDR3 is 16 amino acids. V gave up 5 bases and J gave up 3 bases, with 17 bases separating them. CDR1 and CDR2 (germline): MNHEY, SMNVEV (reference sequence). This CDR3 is CASSAGSTYYNQPQHF. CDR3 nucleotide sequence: TGTGCCAGCAGTGCCGGGTCGACCTATTACAATCAGCCCCAGCATTTT.

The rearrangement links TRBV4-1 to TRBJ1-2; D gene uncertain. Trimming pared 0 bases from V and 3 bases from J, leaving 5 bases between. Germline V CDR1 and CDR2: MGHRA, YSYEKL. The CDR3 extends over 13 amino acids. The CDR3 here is CASSQDVYYGYTF. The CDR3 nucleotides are TGCGCCAGCAGCCAAGATGTATACTATGGCTACACCTTC.

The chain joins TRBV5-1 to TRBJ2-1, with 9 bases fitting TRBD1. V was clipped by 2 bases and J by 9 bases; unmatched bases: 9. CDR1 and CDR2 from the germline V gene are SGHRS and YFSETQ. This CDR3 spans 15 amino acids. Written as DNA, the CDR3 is TGCGCCAGCAGCTTTCGGGGACAGGGTGTCGTTGAGCAGTTCTTC. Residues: CASSFRGQGVVEQFF.

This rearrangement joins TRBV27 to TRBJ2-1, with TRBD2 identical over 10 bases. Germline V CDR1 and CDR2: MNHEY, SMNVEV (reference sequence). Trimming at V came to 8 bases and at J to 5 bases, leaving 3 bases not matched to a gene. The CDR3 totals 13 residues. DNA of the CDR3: TGTGCCAGCGTAGCGGGGGGCAACAATGAGCAGTTCTTC. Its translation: CASVAGGNNEQFF.

The CDR3 DNA sequence: TGTGCCAGCAGCTTGGATTTCAATGAGCAGTTCTTC. It yields the protein CASSLDFNEQFF. The chain couples TRBV11-2 to TRBJ2-1, with D unclear. CDR1 and CDR2 from the germline V gene are SGHAT and FQNNGV. The length of the CDR3 is 12 residues. Trimming left V 3 bases short and J 6 bases short, with 6 bases between.

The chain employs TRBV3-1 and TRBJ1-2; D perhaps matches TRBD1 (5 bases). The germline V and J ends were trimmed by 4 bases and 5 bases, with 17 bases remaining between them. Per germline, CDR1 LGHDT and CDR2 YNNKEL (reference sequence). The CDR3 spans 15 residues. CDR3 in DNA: TGTGCCAGCAGCCCCACCCCCGGGGGTGGTTATGGCTACACCTTC. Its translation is CASSPTPGGGYGYTF.

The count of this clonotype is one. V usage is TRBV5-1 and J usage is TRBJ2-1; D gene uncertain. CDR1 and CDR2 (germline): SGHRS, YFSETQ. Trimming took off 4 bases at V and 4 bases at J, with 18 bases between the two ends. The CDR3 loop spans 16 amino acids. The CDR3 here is CASSVDGSPTYNEQFF. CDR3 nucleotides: TGCGCCAGCAGCGTTGACGGATCCCCTACTTACAATGAGCAGTTCTTC.

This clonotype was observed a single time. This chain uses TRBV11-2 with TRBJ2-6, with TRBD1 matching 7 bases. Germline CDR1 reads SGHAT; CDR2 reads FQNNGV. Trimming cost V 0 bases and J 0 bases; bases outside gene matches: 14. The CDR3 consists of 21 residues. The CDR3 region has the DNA TGTGCCAGCAGCTTAGAGGGCGAGGGGACAGATGATCGCTCTGGGGCCAACGTCCTGACTTTC. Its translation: CASSLEGEGTDDRSGANVLTF. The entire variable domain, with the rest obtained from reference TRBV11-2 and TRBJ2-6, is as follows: EAGVAQSPRYKIIEKRQSVAFWCNPISGHATLYWYQQILGQGPKLLIQFQNNGVVDDSQLPKDRFSAERLKGVDSTLKIQPAKLEDSAVYLCASSLEGEGTDDRSGANVLTFGAGSRLTVL.

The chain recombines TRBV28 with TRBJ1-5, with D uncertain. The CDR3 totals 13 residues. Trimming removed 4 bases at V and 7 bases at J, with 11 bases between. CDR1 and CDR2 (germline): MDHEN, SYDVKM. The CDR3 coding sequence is TGTGCCAGCAGTTCCATCGGCTACCAGCCCCAGCATTTT. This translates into CASSSIGYQPQHF.

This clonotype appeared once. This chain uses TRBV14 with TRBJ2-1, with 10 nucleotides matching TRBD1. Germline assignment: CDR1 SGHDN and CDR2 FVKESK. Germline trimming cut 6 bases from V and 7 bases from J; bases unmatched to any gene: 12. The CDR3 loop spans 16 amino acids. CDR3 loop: CASRQTGTGVLNEQFF. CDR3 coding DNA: TGTGCCAGCAGACAAACCGGGACAGGGGTCCTTAATGAGCAGTTCTTC.

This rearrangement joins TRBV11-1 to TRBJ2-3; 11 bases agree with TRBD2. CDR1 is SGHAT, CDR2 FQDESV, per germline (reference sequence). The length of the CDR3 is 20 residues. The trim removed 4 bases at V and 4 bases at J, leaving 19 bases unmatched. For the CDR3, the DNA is TGTGCCAGCAGCTCCACCCTAGAGGCACTAGCGGGGGCGGATTCAGATACGCAGTATTTT. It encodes CASSSTLEALAGADSDTQYF.

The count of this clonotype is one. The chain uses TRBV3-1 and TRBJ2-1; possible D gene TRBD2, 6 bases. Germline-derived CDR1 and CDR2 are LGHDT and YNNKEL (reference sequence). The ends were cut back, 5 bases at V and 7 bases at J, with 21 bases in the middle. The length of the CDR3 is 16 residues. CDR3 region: CASSSRLVISGNEQFF. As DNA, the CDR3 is TGTGCCAGCAGCTCCCGGCTAGTCATTAGCGGTAATGAGCAGTTCTTC.

CDR3 in amino acids: CASTVPEGDEQYF. The CDR3 DNA reads as TGTGCCAGCACTGTACCAGAAGGGGACGAGCAGTACTTC. This chain joins TRBV6-1 and TRBJ2-7, with a weak D call TRBD1 (5 bases). V gave up 7 bases and J gave up 5 bases, with 15 bases separating them. Germline loops: CDR1 MNHNS, CDR2 SASEGT. There are 13 residues in the CDR3.

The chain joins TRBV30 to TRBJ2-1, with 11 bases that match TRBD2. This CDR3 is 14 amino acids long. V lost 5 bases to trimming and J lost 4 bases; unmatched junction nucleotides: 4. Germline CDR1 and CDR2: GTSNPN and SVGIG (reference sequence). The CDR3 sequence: CAWELAGDYNEQFF. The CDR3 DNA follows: TGTGCCTGGGAACTAGCGGGAGATTACAATGAGCAGTTCTTC.

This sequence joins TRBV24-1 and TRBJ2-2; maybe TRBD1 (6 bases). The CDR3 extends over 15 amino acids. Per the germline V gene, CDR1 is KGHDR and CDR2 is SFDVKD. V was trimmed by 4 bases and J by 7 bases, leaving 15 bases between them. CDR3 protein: CATSDHRVQGGELFF. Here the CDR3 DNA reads TGTGCCACCAGTGACCACAGGGTCCAGGGCGGGGAGCTGTTTTTT.

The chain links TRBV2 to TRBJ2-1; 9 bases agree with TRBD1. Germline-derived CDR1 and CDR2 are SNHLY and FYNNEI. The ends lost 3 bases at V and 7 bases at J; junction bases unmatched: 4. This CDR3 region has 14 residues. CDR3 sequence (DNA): TGTGCCAGCAGTGACCCGGACAGGGGAAATGAGCAGTTCTTC. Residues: CASSDPDRGNEQFF.

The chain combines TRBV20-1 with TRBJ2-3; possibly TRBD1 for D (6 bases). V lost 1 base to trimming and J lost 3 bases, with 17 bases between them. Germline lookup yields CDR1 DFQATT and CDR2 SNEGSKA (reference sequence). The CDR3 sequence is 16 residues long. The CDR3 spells CSARGTVLEGTDTQYF. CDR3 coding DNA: TGCAGTGCTAGAGGGACAGTCCTAGAGGGGACAGATACGCAGTATTTT.

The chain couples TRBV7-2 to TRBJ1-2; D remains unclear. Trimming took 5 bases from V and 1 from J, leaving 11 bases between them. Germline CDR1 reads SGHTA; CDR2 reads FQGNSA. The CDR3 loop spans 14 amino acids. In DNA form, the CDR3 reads TGTGCCAGCAGCAGCGGGCCGTATAACTATGGCTACACCTTC. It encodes CASSSGPYNYGYTF.

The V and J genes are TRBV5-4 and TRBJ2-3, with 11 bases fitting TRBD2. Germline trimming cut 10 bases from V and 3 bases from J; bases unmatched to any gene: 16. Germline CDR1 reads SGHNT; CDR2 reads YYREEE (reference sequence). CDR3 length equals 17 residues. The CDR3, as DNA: TGTGCCTGCTCGGGACTAGCGGACCAAGGCGGGACAGATACGCAGTATTTT. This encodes CACSGLADQGGTDTQYF.

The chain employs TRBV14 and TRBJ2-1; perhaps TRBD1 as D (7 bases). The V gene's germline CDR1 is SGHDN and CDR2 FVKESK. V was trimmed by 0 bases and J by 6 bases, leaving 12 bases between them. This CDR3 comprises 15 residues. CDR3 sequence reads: CASSQERQGGNEQFF. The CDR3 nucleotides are TGTGCCAGCAGCCAAGAGAGGCAGGGGGGCAATGAGCAGTTCTTC.

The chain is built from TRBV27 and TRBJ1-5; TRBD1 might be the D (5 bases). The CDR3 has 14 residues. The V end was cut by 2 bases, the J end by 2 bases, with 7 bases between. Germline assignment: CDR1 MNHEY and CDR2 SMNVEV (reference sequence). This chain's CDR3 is CASSLRGGNQPQHF. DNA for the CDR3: TGTGCCAGCAGTTTACGGGGGGGCAATCAGCCCCAGCATTTT.

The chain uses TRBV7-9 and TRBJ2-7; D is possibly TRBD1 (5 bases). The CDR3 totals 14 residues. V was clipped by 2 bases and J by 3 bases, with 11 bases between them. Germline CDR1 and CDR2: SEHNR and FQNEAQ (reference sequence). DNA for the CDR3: TGTGCCAGCAGCTTAAGTCTCAGGGACTACGAGCAGTACTTC. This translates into CASSLSLRDYEQYF.

The CDR3 spells CASSLGQGRSTDTQYF. In nucleotides, the CDR3 is TGTGCCAGCAGTTTGGGGCAAGGACGGAGCACAGATACGCAGTATTTT. J is TRBJ2-3 and V is TRBV28; the D gene is possibly TRBD1 (5 bases). Germline CDR1 and CDR2: MDHEN and SYDVKM. V was pared by 3 bases and J by 0 bases, with 13 bases between. The CDR3 extends over 16 amino acids.

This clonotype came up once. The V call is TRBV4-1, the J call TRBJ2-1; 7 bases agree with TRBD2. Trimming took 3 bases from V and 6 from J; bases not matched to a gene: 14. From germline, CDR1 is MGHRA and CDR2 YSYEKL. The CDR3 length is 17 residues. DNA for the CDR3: TGCGCCAGCAGCCATGGGGGGGTCCAGGAAGGGCGCAATGAGCAGTTCTTC. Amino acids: CASSHGGVQEGRNEQFF.